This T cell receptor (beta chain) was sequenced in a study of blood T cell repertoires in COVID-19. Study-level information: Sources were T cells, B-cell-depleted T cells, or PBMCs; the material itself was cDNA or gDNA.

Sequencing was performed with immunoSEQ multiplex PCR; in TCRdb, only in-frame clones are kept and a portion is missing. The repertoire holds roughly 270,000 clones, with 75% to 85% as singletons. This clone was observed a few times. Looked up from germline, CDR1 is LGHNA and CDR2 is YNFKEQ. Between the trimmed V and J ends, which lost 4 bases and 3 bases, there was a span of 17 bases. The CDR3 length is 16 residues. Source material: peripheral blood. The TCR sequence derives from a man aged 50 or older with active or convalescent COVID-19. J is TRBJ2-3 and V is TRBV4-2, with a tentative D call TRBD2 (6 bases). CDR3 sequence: CASSPWGGSATDTQYF. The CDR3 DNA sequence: TGTGCCAGCAGCCCATGGGGAGGTAGCGCTACAGATACGCAGTATTTT.